This TCR beta chain was observed in a study of T cells in Graves' hyperthyroidism and ophthalmopathy. The study's findings and limits: The model forecast ophthalmopathy, anticipating it by a median roughly 6 months before onset.

Calling Graves' hyperthyroidism stable meant ophthalmopathy did not progress within 18 months. As concerns this clonotype: Its antigen is still unknown.

The V end was cut by 9 bases, the J end by 4 bases, with 18 bases between. This CDR3 comprises 14 residues. Amplified regions were TCR beta CDR3 sequences from RNA transcripts. TCR CDR3 underwent first-round RT-PCR with the HTBI primer set. TCRdb independently ran MiXCR on the multiplex PCR reads; one entry per CDR3 protein. The sample has some 180,000 distinct CDR3 sequences; about a sixth are singletons. The TCR originated in a woman aged 50 to 60 with Graves' hyperthyroidism. The sequenced material came from blood. The rearrangement links TRBV12-3 or TRBV12-4 to TRBJ1-2; D is ambiguous. The CDR3 DNA sequence: TGTGCCAGTCGCGGGCCTCGAGAGGGCTATGGCTACACCTTC. This gives the protein CASRGPREGYGYTF.